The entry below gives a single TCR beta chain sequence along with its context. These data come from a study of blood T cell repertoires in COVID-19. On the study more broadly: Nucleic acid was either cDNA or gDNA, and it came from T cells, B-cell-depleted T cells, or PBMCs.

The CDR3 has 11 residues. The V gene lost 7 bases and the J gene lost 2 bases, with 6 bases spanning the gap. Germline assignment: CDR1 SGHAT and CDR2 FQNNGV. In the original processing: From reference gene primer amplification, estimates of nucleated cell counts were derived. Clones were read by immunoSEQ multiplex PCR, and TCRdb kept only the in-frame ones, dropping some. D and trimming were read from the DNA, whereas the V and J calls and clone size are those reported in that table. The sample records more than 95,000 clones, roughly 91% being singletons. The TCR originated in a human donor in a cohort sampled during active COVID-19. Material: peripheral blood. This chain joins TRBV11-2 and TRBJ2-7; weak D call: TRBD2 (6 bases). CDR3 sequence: CASTGAYEQYF. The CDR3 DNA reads TGTGCCAGCACGGGGGCCTACGAGCAGTACTTC.